One sample yielded the 2 T cell receptor beta chains listed below, sequenced in a study of Ad26.COV2.S vaccination and SARS-CoV-2 variants. Documented treatment: approximately 18 received Ad26.COV2.S at low or high dose, single or two shots; several received placebo; per-sample allocation not given. Day 63 after the first vaccine or placebo injection was the time point for sampling. Clones were read by immunoSEQ multiplex PCR, and TCRdb kept only the in-frame ones, dropping some. The sample contains about 350,000 clones, roughly 84% of which appear only once. Sequencing used peripheral blood, obtained in a trial of Ad26.COV2.S vaccine versus placebo. The receptors originated from a person between 18 and 65 years old who received the Ad26.COV2.S COVID-19 vaccine or a placebo.

The chain is built from TRBV7-9 and TRBJ2-7, with D tentatively TRBD1 (7 bases). The CDR3 loop spans 15 amino acids. Germline V gene data show CDR1 as SEHNR and CDR2 as FQNEAQ (reference sequence). With 4 bases removed from V and 5 bases from J, the gap between germline ends came to 18 bases. The CDR3 DNA reads as TGTGCCAGCAGCTACGGAGGGGGCGCTCCCCACGAGCAGTACTTC. Residues: CASSYGGGAPHEQYF.

J is TRBJ1-5 and V is TRBV2; no reliable D call. The V and J ends lost 2 bases and 0 bases respectively, with 11 bases between them. The CDR3 loop spans 16 amino acids. Per the germline V gene, CDR1 is SNHLY and CDR2 is FYNNEI. CDR3 loop: CASSELGMISNQPQHF. The CDR3 DNA sequence: TGTGCCAGCAGTGAACTGGGAATGATTAGCAATCAGCCCCAGCATTTT.